Many counts were recorded for the clone carrying this TCR beta chain. Its antigen is as yet unknown. The J segment lost 1 base and the V segment lost 6 bases, leaving 5 bases of the junction unmatched. This CDR3 region has 14 residues. Germline loops: CDR1 DFQATT, CDR2 SNEGSKA (reference sequence). What was amplified from RNA transcripts were TCR beta CDR3 regions. In the first-round RT-PCR of the TCR CDR3, the HTBI primer set was used. TCRdb analysed the multiplex PCR reads with MiXCR anew, one entry per CDR3 protein. The table records about 590,000 distinct CDR3 sequences, more than 15% of them present only once. These patients, aged 18 to 65, had recently diagnosed hyperthyroidism lasting under 2 months. The data are from a study of T cells in Graves' hyperthyroidism and ophthalmopathy. Overall study results and limits: Most thyroid clonotypes with frequency above 0.001 were detected in blood. In validation, the model predicted ophthalmopathy. These predictions came a median roughly 7.1 months before onset.

Sequenced input: blood. This chain connects TRBV20-1 to TRBJ2-3, with TRBD1 matching 9 bases. This receptor was identified in a woman in her 30s with Graves' hyperthyroidism. The CDR3 sequence is CSATGQGGTDTQYF. As DNA, the CDR3 is TGCAGTGCCACGGGACAGGGTGGCACAGATACGCAGTATTTT.